This T cell receptor beta chain was observed in a study of blood T cell repertoires in COVID-19. Study context: There were acute and convalescent COVID-19 samples, and they came from the United States, Italy and Spain. Sample material is recorded as cDNA or gDNA derived from T cells, B-cell-depleted T cells, or PBMCs.

As handled by the study authors: Reference gene primer amplification gave estimated nucleated cell counts. This table comes from immunoSEQ multiplex PCR, and its TCRdb copy is limited to in-frame clones, with some not included. The V and J calls and clone size were taken over from that table, and D and trimming were inferred from the DNA. The sample gives roughly 270,000 clones, 85% of which show up once; approximately 5% is in the top ten. The CDR3 is 14 residues long. Germline lookup yields CDR1 SGHAT and CDR2 FQNNGV. V shed 5 bases and J 1 base; nucleotides not matched to a gene: 2. This clone was seen just once.

This receptor was taken from a man aged 45-65 years with active or convalescent COVID-19. The genes are TRBV11-2 and TRBJ2-4; 7 nucleotides line up with TRBD1. Sample: peripheral blood. CDR3 sequence: CASSATGAKNIQYF. The DNA for the CDR3 is TGTGCCAGCAGCGCGACAGGGGCCAAAAACATTCAGTACTTC. Full variable domain (outside the CDR3, taken from reference TRBV11-2 and TRBJ2-4): EAGVAQSPRYKIIEKRQSVAFWCNPISGHATLYWYQQILGQGPKLLIQFQNNGVVDDSQLPKDRFSAERLKGVDSTLKIQPAKLEDSAVYLCASSATGAKNIQYFGAGTRLSVL.